A single sample is the source of the 32 T cell receptor beta chains below, sequenced in a study of blood T cell repertoires in COVID-19. Assay: immunoSEQ multiplex PCR; the TCRdb copy retains only in-frame clones and omits some. The sample includes approximately 180,000 clones, about 85% of them seen just once. The sample taken for sequencing was peripheral blood. The receptors were gathered from a woman of 80 years or more with acute or convalescent COVID-19.

The chain uses TRBV2 and TRBJ2-7, with a tentative D call TRBD1 (6 bases). This CDR3 contains 14 residues. Germline values: CDR1 SNHLY, CDR2 FYNNEI. Between the trimmed V and J ends, which lost 4 bases and 0 bases, there was a span of 10 bases. CDR3 loop: CASSVRQASYEQYF. The CDR3 DNA reads TGTGCCAGCAGTGTTAGACAGGCCTCCTACGAGCAGTACTTC.

The rearrangement uses TRBV2 and TRBJ2-4; the D gene is possibly TRBD2 (6 bases). Germline values: CDR1 SNHLY, CDR2 FYNNEI. Trimming cost V 7 bases and J 8 bases, with 18 bases left between them. The CDR3 length is 14 residues. Here the CDR3 reads CASNGRSTEDIQYF. The CDR3 DNA reads TGTGCCAGCAACGGGAGAAGCACCGAGGACATTCAGTACTTC.

The rearrangement uses TRBV6-5 and TRBJ1-6, with a possible D match to TRBD1 (6 bases). V lost 1 base, J lost 7 bases, and 8 bases lay in between. The CDR3 is made up of 14 amino acids. Germline V gene sequence: CDR1 MNHEY, CDR2 SVGAGI. In nucleotides, the CDR3 is TGTGCCAGCAGTTACTTGCAGGGGAATTCACCCCTCCACTTT. It codes for CASSYLQGNSPLHF.

This chain joins TRBV2 and TRBJ2-1; D may be TRBD2 (6 bases). CDR3 length: 16 residues. The germline V and J ends were trimmed by 3 bases and 7 bases, with 19 bases remaining between them. CDR1 is SNHLY and CDR2 is FYNNEI in the germline V gene. The CDR3 here is CASSESRGRPRNEQFF. The CDR3 nucleotides are TGTGCCAGCAGTGAGTCGAGAGGGAGGCCGAGGAATGAGCAGTTCTTC.

The chain is built from TRBV24-1 and TRBJ1-1, with 11 bases aligning to TRBD1. V trimming: 3 bases; J trimming: 7 bases; junction bases outside the gene matches: 3. The CDR3 is 14 amino acids. Germline V gene data show CDR1 as KGHDR and CDR2 as SFDVKD. CDR3 sequence reads: CATSDPGTGGEAFF. In DNA, the CDR3 is TGTGCCACCAGTGATCCCGGGACAGGGGGTGAAGCTTTCTTT.

The rearrangement uses TRBV4-1 and TRBJ1-2; the match to TRBD1 covers 7 bases. The length of the CDR3 is 13 residues. CDR1 MGHRA and CDR2 YSYEKL come from the germline V gene. Trimming cost V 4 bases and J 2 bases; bases outside gene matches: 1. The CDR3 sequence is CASSPQGNYGYTF. The CDR3, as DNA: TGCGCCAGCAGCCCACAGGGGAACTATGGCTACACCTTC.

V gene TRBV5-1 combines with J gene TRBJ1-1; D is uncertain. This CDR3 contains 11 residues. Germline loops: CDR1 SGHRS, CDR2 YFSETQ. The germline V and J ends were trimmed by 6 bases and 5 bases, with 8 bases remaining between them. The CDR3 DNA reads TGCGCCAGCACTAGAGAGACTGAAGCTTTCTTT. Translating gives CASTRETEAFF.

V usage is TRBV11-2 and J usage is TRBJ2-2, with 7 bases lining up with TRBD2. CDR3 length: 15 residues. The ends lost 3 bases at V and 3 bases at J; junction bases unmatched: 4. In germline, CDR1 is SGHAT, CDR2 FQNNGV. Written as DNA, the CDR3 is TGTGCCAGCAGCTTCTGGGGGAGGGACACCGGGGAGCTGTTTTTT. Translating gives CASSFWGRDTGELFF.

This clone appeared a few times. The genes are TRBV27 and TRBJ1-3; D uncertain. This CDR3 spans 14 amino acids. Trimming removed 5 bases from V and 3 bases from J, with 11 bases in between. Germline CDR1 MNHEY, CDR2 SMNVEV (reference sequence). CDR3 sequence reads: CASSPRGGGNTIYF. The CDR3 region has the DNA TGTGCCAGCAGTCCCCGAGGCGGTGGAAACACCATATATTTT.

The chain combines TRBV7-2 with TRBJ1-1, with 10 bases aligning to TRBD1. This CDR3 is built from 12 residues. J lost 11 bases, V lost 5 bases, and 5 bases had no gene match. The germline V gene encodes CDR1 SGHTA and CDR2 FQGNSA. The CDR3 here is CASSPTDRGAFF. CDR3 in DNA: TGTGCCAGCAGCCCAACGGACAGGGGGGCTTTCTTT.

The chain is built from TRBV6-2 or TRBV6-3 and TRBJ2-1, with TRBD1 matching 8 bases. The J segment lost 10 bases and the V segment lost 6 bases, leaving 8 bases of the junction unmatched. The CDR3 sequence is 13 residues long. Germline lookup yields CDR1 MNHEY and CDR2 SVGEGT. CDR3 in DNA: TGTGCCAGCAGCCTTGACAGGGGACAGGAGCAGTTCTTC. Amino acid sequence: CASSLDRGQEQFF.

The rearrangement links TRBV14 to TRBJ2-7; tentative D call: TRBD2 (5 bases). CDR1 SGHDN and CDR2 FVKESK come from the germline V gene. V was pared by 0 bases and J by 6 bases, with 9 bases between. The CDR3 length is 13 residues. Here the CDR3 DNA reads TGTGCCAGCAGCCAAGAAGCTCGGGGCGAGCAGTACTTC. This sequence encodes CASSQEARGEQYF.

The chain has TRBV5-1 and TRBJ1-2; 7 bases map to TRBD1. The germline V gene encodes CDR1 SGHRS and CDR2 YFSETQ. The CDR3 length is 14 residues. The ends lost 4 bases at V and 4 bases at J; junction bases unmatched: 7. CDR3 residues: CASSMGQSSYGYTF. The CDR3 DNA is TGCGCCAGCAGCATGGGACAGTCGAGCTATGGCTACACCTTC.

The chain couples TRBV3-1 (or the pseudogene TRBV3-2) to TRBJ2-3; 11 bases are shared with TRBD2. Germline CDR1 and CDR2: LGHDT and YNNKEL (reference sequence). The ends lost 4 bases at V and 7 bases at J; junction bases unmatched: 16. CDR3 size: 18 residues. CDR3 protein: CASSPRGQATSGMYTQYF. The CDR3 DNA reads TGTGCCAGCAGCCCTCGGGGGCAAGCGACTAGCGGGATGTATACGCAGTATTTT.

V gene TRBV5-1 combines with J gene TRBJ2-7; the match to TRBD1 covers 7 bases. The CDR3 has 16 amino acids. V was pared by 0 bases and J by 3 bases, with 9 bases of the junction left unmatched. Germline CDR1 reads SGHRS; CDR2 reads YFSETQ. CDR3 nucleotide sequence: TGCGCCAGCAGCTTGGACGACAGGGTCTACTACTACGAGCAGTACTTC. Protein product: CASSLDDRVYYYEQYF.

The chain has TRBV7-9 and TRBJ2-7, with TRBD1 identical over 9 bases. Germline V lookup: CDR1 SEHNR, CDR2 FQNEAQ (reference sequence). CDR3 size: 16 residues. V shed 3 bases and J 0 bases; nucleotides not matched to a gene: 6. DNA of the CDR3: TGTGCCAGCAGCTTTACAGGGGGCGCGGACTCCTACGAGCAGTACTTC. The encoded protein is CASSFTGGADSYEQYF.

The rearrangement joins TRBV3-1 (or the pseudogene TRBV3-2) to TRBJ1-5; TRBD1 is a possible D gene (6 bases). CDR3 length: 15 amino acids. With 1 base removed from V and 7 bases from J, the gap between germline ends came to 14 bases. Germline assignment: CDR1 LGHDT and CDR2 YNNKEL (reference sequence). The chain's CDR3 is CASSQATGSGQPQHF. CDR3 coding DNA: TGTGCCAGCAGCCAAGCTACAGGGTCGGGGCAGCCCCAGCATTTT.

The chain joins TRBV3-1 (or the pseudogene TRBV3-2) to TRBJ2-7, with D possibly TRBD2 on 7 matching bases. The CDR3 extends over 16 amino acids. The germline gives CDR1 LGHDT, CDR2 YNNKEL (reference sequence). Between the trimmed V and J ends, which lost 6 bases and 5 bases, there was a span of 23 bases. The CDR3 sequence: CASSPLGGSGGHEQYF. In nucleotides, the CDR3 is TGTGCCAGCAGTCCCTTAGGGGGGTCGGGAGGCCACGAGCAGTACTTC.

The chain is built from TRBV3-1 (or the pseudogene TRBV3-2) and TRBJ1-3, with 8 bases matching TRBD1. Trimming cost V 3 bases and J 0 bases; bases outside gene matches: 4. The CDR3 contains 16 residues. Germline CDR1 reads LGHDT; CDR2 reads YNNKEL (reference sequence). The DNA for the CDR3 is TGTGCCAGCAGCCAGGTACAGGGGGTCTCTGGAAACACCATATATTTT. Translation: CASSQVQGVSGNTIYF.

This clone was counted between two and nine times. The chain joins TRBV29-1 to TRBJ2-1; TRBD2 agrees at 12 bases. J gave up 6 bases and V 7 bases, and 10 bases lay outside the gene matches. The CDR3 has 15 residues. The germline V gene has CDR1 SQVTM and CDR2 ANQGSEA. CDR3 sequence (DNA): TGCAGCGCCAGACCACTAGCGGGAGGTACCAATGAGCAGTTCTTC. Residues: CSARPLAGGTNEQFF.

This chain links TRBV7-2 with TRBJ1-1, with D perhaps TRBD1 (6 bases). V was cut by 7 bases and J by 2 bases, with 17 bases left in between. From germline, CDR1 is SGHTA and CDR2 FQGNSA. This CDR3 spans 15 amino acids. CDR3 loop: CASTIRGQLNTEAFF. Written as DNA, the CDR3 is TGTGCCAGCACAATCCGAGGACAGCTTAACACTGAAGCTTTCTTT.

V gene TRBV25-1 combines with J gene TRBJ1-4, with TRBD1 matching 9 bases. V dropped 4 bases and J dropped 8; count of bases not matched to a gene: 8. Germline CDR1 is MGHDK and CDR2 is SYGVNS. The CDR3 has 15 residues. The CDR3 DNA reads as TGTGCCAGCAGTGGGGGGACAGGGCAGGGCGAAAAACTGTTTTTT. It translates to CASSGGTGQGEKLFF.

J is TRBJ1-2 and V is TRBV7-8; unclear D gene. Germline V gives CDR1 SGHVS, CDR2 FQNEAQ. The V end lost 1 base, the J end lost 7 bases, and 13 bases lay between the germline ends. The CDR3 contains 14 residues. The CDR3 DNA reads TGTGCCAGCAGCTTAGGCGAGGGCGCGGGTGGCTACACCTTC. This codes for CASSLGEGAGGYTF.

The V gene is TRBV3-1 (or the pseudogene TRBV3-2), the J gene TRBJ2-3; 7 bases agree with TRBD2. CDR1 is LGHDT, CDR2 YNNKEL, per germline (reference sequence). The length of the CDR3 is 15 residues. The V segment lost 2 bases and the J segment 2 bases; nucleotides outside the gene matches: 4. CDR3 region: CASSQSGGYTDTQYF. CDR3 DNA: TGTGCCAGCAGCCAATCCGGGGGGTACACAGATACGCAGTATTTT.

The V gene is TRBV5-6, the J gene TRBJ2-7, with a possible D match to TRBD1 (5 bases). Germline V CDR1 and CDR2: SGHDT, YYEEEE. V lost 2 bases and J lost 6, with 21 bases in between. There are 16 residues in the CDR3. CDR3 residues: CASSLRSGQVTSEQYF. As DNA, the CDR3 is TGTGCCAGCAGCTTAAGATCAGGGCAGGTGACGTCCGAGCAGTACTTC.

V and J are TRBV5-1 and TRBJ2-3; 7 positions match TRBD2. The germline gives CDR1 SGHRS, CDR2 YFSETQ. J was trimmed by 2 bases and V by 0 bases; bases with no gene match: 6. This CDR3 spans 16 amino acids. The CDR3 nucleotides are TGCGCCAGCAGCTTGGAGGCTAGCGGACCCACAGATACGCAGTATTTT. This gives the protein CASSLEASGPTDTQYF.

This chain joins TRBV18 and TRBJ2-7; a weak D match, TRBD1 (7 bases). This CDR3 is built from 15 residues. The V end was cut by 1 base, the J end by 4 bases, with 14 bases between. Germline-derived CDR1 and CDR2 are KGHSH and LQKENI. CDR3 nucleotides: TGTGCCAGCTCACCACTTCAGGGGGGTAAATACGAGCAGTACTTC. Translated: CASSPLQGGKYEQYF.

The chain has TRBV2 and TRBJ2-3; 11 bases are shared with TRBD2. CDR1 is SNHLY, CDR2 FYNNEI, per germline. The CDR3 extends over 15 amino acids. Losses at the gene ends were 6 bases for V and 4 bases for J; bases not matched to a gene: 6. CDR3 loop: CASSRLAGGADTQYF. CDR3 bases: TGTGCCAGCAGCCGTTTAGCGGGGGGGGCAGATACGCAGTATTTT.

The rearrangement joins TRBV5-4 to TRBJ2-2, with TRBD1 identical over 8 bases. CDR3 length equals 15 residues. CDR1 is SGHNT and CDR2 is YYREEE in the germline V gene (reference sequence). V dropped 3 bases and J dropped 4; count of bases not matched to a gene: 5. The CDR3 DNA reads as TGTGCCAGCAGCTGGGCCGGGACAGGCACCGGGGAGCTGTTTTTT. Translated: CASSWAGTGTGELFF. The complete variable domain, with remaining parts taken from reference TRBV5-4 and TRBJ2-2, reads ETGVTQSPTHLIKTRGQQVTLRCSSQSGHNTVSWYQQALGQGPQFIFQYYREEENGRGNFPPRFSGLQFPNYSSELNVNALELDDSALYLCASSWAGTGTGELFFGEGSRLTVL.

The rearrangement links TRBV3-1 (or the pseudogene TRBV3-2) to TRBJ2-2; TRBD2 aligns across 12 bases. V gave up 5 bases and J gave up 7 bases; unmatched junction bases: 8. The CDR3 length is 16 residues. The V gene's germline CDR1 is LGHDT and CDR2 YNNKEL (reference sequence). The CDR3: CASSGQTSGSVGELFF. The CDR3 region has the DNA TGTGCCAGCAGCGGACAGACTAGCGGGAGTGTCGGGGAGCTGTTTTTT.

J is TRBJ1-5 and V is TRBV6-2 or TRBV6-3; D ambiguous. Germline V lookup: CDR1 MNHEY, CDR2 SVGEGT. V was clipped by 6 bases and J by 5 bases, with 11 bases between them. This CDR3 comprises 13 residues. The CDR3 protein is CASSPDTDQPQHF. Written as DNA, the CDR3 is TGTGCCAGCAGCCCCGACACCGATCAGCCCCAGCATTTT.

The genes are TRBV9 and TRBJ2-3, with TRBD1 as a possible D gene (6 bases). The CDR3 length is 15 residues. Germline assignment: CDR1 SGDLS and CDR2 YYNGEE. Trimming cost V 3 bases and J 8 bases, with 19 bases left between them. CDR3 in amino acids: CASSGGTNRSGTQYF. CDR3 sequence (DNA): TGTGCCAGCAGCGGTGGGACAAACCGCTCCGGTACGCAGTATTTT.